These 4 T cell receptor beta chains were sequenced from one sample in a study of blood T cells in healthy people across ages. Primed by a sample-barcoded 5' primer and a J-beta primer mix, a second PCR proceeded for roughly 6 to 12 cycles. TCRdb re-called the 5' RACE reads through MiXCR, storing one row per CDR3 protein. The table includes over 700,000 distinct CDR3 sequences, about 53% detected once. Sample: blood. These receptors were collected from a man older than 75 in good health.

CDR3 in DNA: TGTGCCAGCAGCCGAGCGGGAGTGCCCTACAATGAGCAGTTCTTC. Translation gives CASSRAGVPYNEQFF. The J gene is TRBJ2-1, the V gene TRBV6-5; TRBD2 aligns across 8 bases. CDR1 MNHEY and CDR2 SVGAGI come from the germline V gene. V was pared by 6 bases and J by 2 bases, with 6 bases of the junction left unmatched. This CDR3 region has 15 residues.

V is TRBV28 and J is TRBJ1-6; D is unclear. This CDR3 contains 15 residues. Germline V gene sequence: CDR1 MDHEN, CDR2 SYDVKM. The germline V and J ends were trimmed by 4 bases and 9 bases, with 16 bases remaining between them. The DNA of the CDR3 is TGTGCCAGCAGTTCTCCGACCCACATAGGTTCACCCCTCCACTTT. Translation gives CASSSPTHIGSPLHF.

J is TRBJ2-7 and V is TRBV10-3, with D tentatively TRBD1 (5 bases). Per the germline V gene, CDR1 is ENHRY and CDR2 is SYGVKD. V was cut by 4 bases and J by 2 bases, with 12 bases left in between. The CDR3 covers 14 residues. This CDR3 is CAISVRGTAYEQYF. In nucleotides, the CDR3 is TGTGCCATCAGTGTTAGGGGCACGGCCTACGAGCAGTACTTC.

This clonotype was seen at least ten times. J is TRBJ2-1 and V is TRBV29-1; 10 nucleotides line up with TRBD2. Trimming at V came to 5 bases and at J to 9 bases, leaving 7 bases not matched to a gene. The CDR3 is 13 residues long. Germline CDR1 and CDR2: SQVTM and ANQGSEA. DNA for the CDR3: TGCAGCGTTTTGGCTAGCGGGAGTGCTGAGCAGTTCTTC. Translating gives CSVLASGSAEQFF.